The clone carrying this T cell receptor (beta chain) was recorded many times. What it binds is not known. Via MiXCR, TCRdb re-called the 5' RACE reads, giving one row per CDR3 protein. The table has a few hundred thousand distinct CDR3 sequences, about 11% seen once. This sample is drawn from a study of CD8 T cells in ankylosing spondylitis. Findings and limits, study-wide: Clones linked to the disease showed a CD8+ phenotype. They occurred at relatively low frequencies in peripheral blood. Matched ankylosing spondylitis synovial fluid reportedly showed significant enrichment of disease-linked clones.

The CDR3 extends over 15 amino acids. Trimming took off 3 bases at V and 4 bases at J, with 16 bases between the two ends. CDR1 and CDR2 from the germline V gene are DFQATT and SNEGSKA (reference sequence). This TCR was recovered from a male donor with ankylosing spondylitis or in good health (not recorded which). Sequencing input: blood, either unsorted or a sorted T cell fraction (not recorded which). The chain couples TRBV20-1 to TRBJ1-5; weak D call: TRBD1 (5 bases). Here the CDR3 reads CSASPSRQPNQPQHF. The CDR3 DNA sequence: TGCAGTGCTAGCCCCTCCCGACAGCCAAATCAGCCCCAGCATTTT.